A selection of T cell receptor beta chains follows, all from one sample in a study of T cells in Graves' hyperthyroidism and ophthalmopathy. Via MiXCR, TCRdb re-called the multiplex PCR reads, giving one row per CDR3 protein. The table includes around 500,000 distinct CDR3 sequences, 22% detected once. The sequenced material came from blood. The receptors derive from a woman aged 70-85 years with Graves' ophthalmopathy. Both conserved end residues are part of each CDR3. A D gene is named only where the DNA matches it firmly. Not all rows give a size; the values are once, few, many and, for expanded clones, a class.

J | V | D | size | CDR3 | DNA
TRBJ2-3 | TRBV5-6 | TRBD2 | - | CASSLGRGGTDTQYF | TGTGCCAGCAGCTTGGGGAGGGGAGGGACAGATACGCAGTATTTT
TRBJ1-2 | TRBV4-3 | - | few | CASSQDTRQYYGYTF | TGCGCCAGCAGCCAAGATACCCGACAGTACTATGGCTACACCTTC
TRBJ2-5 | TRBV5-4 | - | - | CASSFITGEETQYF | TGTGCCAGCAGCTTTATCACAGGAGAAGAGACCCAGTACTTC
TRBJ2-7 | TRBV6-2/TRBV6-3 | - | few | CASSSPNGAYEQYF | TGTGCCAGCAGTTCCCCTAATGGGGCCTACGAGCAGTACTTC
TRBJ1-4 | TRBV3-1 | TRBD1 | few | CASSHQLTGVSTNEKLFF | TGTGCCAGCAGCCACCAGTTAACAGGGGTTAGTACTAATGAAAAACTGTTTTTT
TRBJ1-5 | TRBV7-9 | - | - | CASTPSLVRTDSNQPQHF | TGTGCCAGCACCCCTAGCTTAGTCCGGACAGACTCCAATCAGCCCCAGCATTTT
TRBJ2-3 | TRBV2 | TRBD2 | many | CASSGGLAGGSTDTQYF | TGTGCCAGCAGTGGAGGACTAGCGGGAGGGAGCACAGATACGCAGTATTTT
TRBJ1-2 | TRBV20-1 | - | few | CSASVPSNYGYTF | TGCAGTGCTAGCGTACCCTCGAACTATGGCTACACCTTC
TRBJ2-3 | TRBV28 | - | many | CASSLGRIRADTQYF | TGTGCCAGCAGTTTAGGGCGCATCCGGGCAGATACGCAGTATTTT
TRBJ2-7 | TRBV5-6 | TRBD1 | - | CASSFEGATYEQYF | TGTGCCAGCAGCTTTGAGGGGGCTACTTACGAGCAGTACTTC
TRBJ1-1 | TRBV12-3/TRBV12-4 | - | few | CASSPVRGEAFF | TGTGCCAGCAGTCCGGTCAGGGGAGAAGCTTTCTTT
TRBJ1-1 | TRBV5-1 | - | few | CASSWGTRDQAFSEAFF | TGCGCCAGCAGCTGGGGGACAAGGGACCAGGCCTTCTCTGAAGCTTTCTTT
TRBJ1-5 | TRBV12-3/TRBV12-4 | TRBD1 | many | CASSFSGGQPQHF | TGTGCCAGCAGTTTCTCAGGGGGGCAGCCCCAGCATTTT
TRBJ2-3 | TRBV7-2 | - | few | CASSLVARQPTDTQYF | TGTGCCAGCAGCTTAGTCGCACGTCAACCCACAGATACGCAGTATTTT
TRBJ1-2 | TRBV11-2 | - | few | CASSSVGGRYGYTF | TGTGCCAGCAGCTCCGTAGGGGGTCGGTATGGCTACACCTTC
TRBJ1-3 | TRBV12-3/TRBV12-4 | - | many | CASSFTGSGNTIYF | TGTGCCAGCAGTTTTACAGGGAGTGGAAACACCATATATTTT
TRBJ2-1 | TRBV20-1 | - | few | CSARPSHYNEQFF | TGCAGTGCTAGACCTAGCCACTACAATGAGCAGTTCTTC
TRBJ2-7 | TRBV28 | - | - | CASSPRVAPSSYEQYF | TGTGCCAGCAGCCCCCGCGTAGCGCCGAGCTCCTACGAGCAGTACTTC
TRBJ2-1 | TRBV5-8 | - | few | CASTGRGLHEQFF | TGTGCCAGCACCGGGAGAGGGTTACATGAGCAGTTCTTC